The 20 T cell receptor beta chains listed next were all sequenced from one sample in a study of T cells in Graves' hyperthyroidism and ophthalmopathy. Regions amplified from RNA transcripts were the TCR beta CDR3 regions. Primed by the HTBI set, a first-round RT-PCR was run on the TCR CDR3. A single record per CDR3 protein comes from TCRdb applying MiXCR to the multiplex PCR reads. This sample has roughly 800,000 distinct CDR3 sequences, with around 39% found just once. Material: blood. The receptors come from a man aged 18 to 35 with Graves' hyperthyroidism.

This clonotype was detected ten times or more. CDR3 sequence: CSARETGGHSPLHF. The CDR3, as DNA: TGCAGTGCTAGAGAGACGGGAGGTCATTCACCCCTCCACTTT. The genes are TRBV20-1 and TRBJ1-6, with D uncertain. The CDR3 covers 14 residues. The ends were cut back, 0 bases at V and 8 bases at J, with 11 bases in the middle. Germline CDR1 reads DFQATT; CDR2 reads SNEGSKA (reference sequence).

The V and J genes are TRBV12-3 or TRBV12-4 and TRBJ2-7; either TRBD1 or TRBD2 may supply D (5 bases each). The V end was cut by 5 bases, the J end by 4 bases, with 18 bases between. This CDR3 comprises 15 residues. The CDR3 spells CASSEQGVGVYEQYF. CDR3 bases: TGTGCCAGCAGTGAGCAGGGAGTTGGGGTTTACGAGCAGTACTTC.

Of note for this clonotype: A clone one base away is much larger, so this may be a read error. The genes are TRBV15 and TRBJ1-3; unclear D gene. V was cut by 0 bases and J by 2 bases, with 8 bases left in between. Germline loops: CDR1 LNHNV, CDR2 YYDKDF (reference sequence). The CDR3 has 15 residues. Here the CDR3 reads CATSREVGTGNTIYF. The CDR3 region has the DNA TGTGCCACCAGCAGAGAAGTCGGGACTGGAAACACCATATATTTT.

The chain carries TRBV6-5 and TRBJ1-5; a weak D match, TRBD1 (5 bases). The CDR3 has 15 residues. Trimming left V 2 bases short and J 4 bases short, with 12 bases between. The V gene's germline CDR1 is MNHEY and CDR2 SVGAGI. The CDR3 region is CASSYPTGGNQPQHF. The CDR3 DNA sequence: TGTGCCAGCAGTTACCCTACAGGCGGGAATCAGCCCCAGCATTTT.

The rearrangement joins TRBV25-1 to TRBJ2-7; the match to TRBD1 covers 7 bases. Germline CDR1 and CDR2: MGHDK and SYGVNS. This CDR3 comprises 12 residues. CDR3 nucleotide sequence: TGTGCTGCACCACAGGGGACCTACGAGCAGTACTTC. Its protein is CAAPQGTYEQYF.

This chain joins TRBV7-9 and TRBJ1-1; D is undetermined. Germline V gene data show CDR1 as SEHNR and CDR2 as FQNEAQ (reference sequence). This CDR3 is built from 13 residues. The germline V and J ends were trimmed by 0 bases and 6 bases, with 8 bases remaining between them. The CDR3: CASSLAGRSEAFF. CDR3 DNA: TGTGCCAGCAGCTTAGCAGGGAGGTCTGAAGCTTTCTTT.

This chain connects TRBV2 to TRBJ2-7; 11 nucleotides match TRBD1. CDR1 SNHLY and CDR2 FYNNEI come from the germline V gene. V was clipped by 10 bases and J by 3 bases; unmatched bases: 8. The CDR3 runs to 14 residues. CDR3 residues: CATRPGQGVYEQYF. The CDR3 DNA follows: TGTGCCACCCGCCCGGGACAGGGGGTCTACGAGCAGTACTTC. Complete variable domain (other parts from reference TRBV2 and TRBJ2-7): EPEVTQTPSHQVTQMGQEVILRCVPISNHLYFYWYRQILGQKVEFLVSFYNNEISEKSEIFDDQFSVERPDGSNFTLKIRSTKLEDSAMYFCATRPGQGVYEQYFGPGTRLTVT.

This clonotype was detected many times. The chain carries TRBV29-1 and TRBJ2-2; no clear D. V lost 5 bases and J 7 bases, leaving 8 bases between the germline ends. The CDR3 sequence is 11 residues long. Germline CDR1 SQVTM, CDR2 ANQGSEA. CDR3 nucleotide sequence: TGCAGCGTTCAATTGGTCGGGGAGCTGTTTTTT. It encodes CSVQLVGELFF.

This clonotype was seen ten or more times. The chain has TRBV2 and TRBJ1-3; D unresolved. The CDR3 runs to 13 residues. With 4 bases removed from V and 3 bases from J, the gap between germline ends came to 7 bases. Germline V gives CDR1 SNHLY, CDR2 FYNNEI. The CDR3 sequence: CASSGDYGNTIYF. DNA of the CDR3: TGTGCCAGCAGTGGAGATTATGGAAACACCATATATTTT.

This clonotype has only a few counts. This chain links TRBV12-3 or TRBV12-4 with TRBJ2-7, with 10 bases matching TRBD1. The trim removed 4 bases at V and 2 bases at J, leaving 5 bases unmatched. The CDR3 covers 15 residues. CDR3 DNA: TGTGCCAGCAGTTCAGCCGGGACAGGGGCCTACGAGCAGTACTTC. It is translated as CASSSAGTGAYEQYF.

Concerning this clonotype: Since a much larger clone is just one base distant, this may be a read error. The CDR3, as DNA: TGTGCCAGCAGTGAGGAACGGAATAATTCACCCCTCCACTTT. This gives the protein CASSEERNNSPLHF. The V gene is TRBV2, the J gene TRBJ1-6; D uncertain. This CDR3 is built from 14 residues. Trimming removed 3 bases from V and 5 bases from J, with 8 bases in between. Germline V lookup: CDR1 SNHLY, CDR2 FYNNEI. Drawing the rest from reference TRBV2 and TRBJ1-6, the complete variable domain is EPEVTQTPSHQVTQMGQEVILRCVPISNHLYFYWYRQILGQKVEFLVSFYNNEISEKSEIFDDQFSVERPDGSNFTLKIRSTKLEDSAMYFCASSEERNNSPLHFGNGTRLTVT.

J is TRBJ1-1 and V is TRBV6-5, with TRBD1 as a possible D gene (5 bases). The CDR3 totals 15 residues. V lost 7 bases to trimming and J lost 4 bases, with 19 bases between them. CDR1 and CDR2 from the germline V gene are MNHEY and SVGAGI. The CDR3 DNA reads TGTGCCAGCATCCCAGGGCAAAGAAGTATCACTGAAGCTTTCTTT. Translating gives CASIPGQRSITEAFF.

Many counts were recorded for this clonotype. The chain has TRBV29-1 and TRBJ2-7; D remains ambiguous. Germline CDR1 SQVTM, CDR2 ANQGSEA. The CDR3 sequence is 13 residues long. Trimming pared 6 bases from V and 2 bases from J, leaving 14 bases between. The CDR3 bases are TGCAGCGTCGAGGATTCCCATACCTACGAGCAGTACTTC. It is translated as CSVEDSHTYEQYF.

This clonotype has more than one count but fewer than ten. The chain couples TRBV2 to TRBJ1-1; D is ambiguous. Germline V gene data show CDR1 as SNHLY and CDR2 as FYNNEI. This CDR3 is 11 amino acids long. V lost 10 bases, J lost 1 base, and 7 bases lay in between. The chain's CDR3 is CANHRNTEAFF. CDR3 in DNA: TGTGCCAACCACAGGAACACTGAAGCTTTCTTT.

This clonotype was recorded many times. The chain uses TRBV19 and TRBJ1-5, with TRBD1 as a possible D gene (5 bases). Trimming left V 7 bases short and J 4 bases short, with 14 bases between. The CDR3 is made up of 14 amino acids. The germline V gene has CDR1 LNHDA and CDR2 SQIVND (reference sequence). The CDR3 here is CASTPDWGNQPQHF. The DNA of the CDR3 is TGTGCCAGTACCCCCGATTGGGGGAATCAGCCCCAGCATTTT. The full variable domain, completed using reference TRBV19 and TRBJ1-5, is DGGITQSPKYLFRKEGQNVTLSCEQNLNHDAMYWYRQDPGQGLRLIYYSQIVNDFQKGDIAEGYSVSREKKESFPLTVTSAQKNPTAFYLCASTPDWGNQPQHFGDGTRLSIL.

This clonotype was counted between two and nine times. This sequence joins TRBV6-6 and TRBJ1-5, with D possibly matching TRBD1 (6 bases). In germline, CDR1 is MNHNY, CDR2 SVGAGI (reference sequence). Deletions cut 6 bases from V and 0 bases from J, with 9 bases between. The CDR3 runs to 14 residues. The CDR3 sequence is CASSGQYSNQPQHF. The DNA for the CDR3 is TGTGCCAGCAGCGGACAGTATAGCAATCAGCCCCAGCATTTT.

This clonotype has ten or more counts. The chain links TRBV2 to TRBJ1-5; 7 bases are shared with TRBD1. V shed 9 bases, J shed 2 bases, and the junction held 4 bases outside the gene matches. In germline, CDR1 is SNHLY, CDR2 FYNNEI. The CDR3 loop spans 13 amino acids. CDR3 region: CASTGTGNQPQHF. CDR3 DNA: TGTGCCAGTACCGGGACAGGCAATCAGCCCCAGCATTTT. The complete variable domain, with remaining parts taken from reference TRBV2 and TRBJ1-5, reads EPEVTQTPSHQVTQMGQEVILRCVPISNHLYFYWYRQILGQKVEFLVSFYNNEISEKSEIFDDQFSVERPDGSNFTLKIRSTKLEDSAMYFCASTGTGNQPQHFGDGTRLSIL.

The rearrangement links TRBV9 to TRBJ2-5, with 7 bases fitting TRBD2. Looked up from germline, CDR1 is SGDLS and CDR2 is YYNGEE. The ends lost 9 bases at V and 7 bases at J; junction bases unmatched: 15. This CDR3 has 14 amino acids. CDR3 protein: CATLAGYKWGTQYF. Written as DNA, the CDR3 is TGTGCCACCTTAGCGGGCTACAAATGGGGGACCCAGTACTTC.

About this clonotype: Mismatch with germline at one junction end may stem from a read error. The chain links TRBV4-1 to TRBJ2-5; possible D gene TRBD1, 6 bases. CDR1 and CDR2 from the germline V gene are MGHRA and YSYEKL. This CDR3 contains 15 residues. In nucleotides, the CDR3 is TGTGCCAGCAGCCAAGGGGCCAGGGGTCGGGAGACCCAGTACTTC. It translates to CASSQGARGRETQYF.

The chain links TRBV7-6 to TRBJ1-3; no firm D call. Germline V lookup: CDR1 SGHVS, CDR2 FNYEAQ. This CDR3 region has 18 residues. Trimming pared 2 bases from V and 2 bases from J, leaving 19 bases between. The CDR3 bases are TGTGCCAGCAGCTTATACCTTGAAGGGCGTGGTCCTGGAAACACCATATATTTT. It codes for CASSLYLEGRGPGNTIYF.